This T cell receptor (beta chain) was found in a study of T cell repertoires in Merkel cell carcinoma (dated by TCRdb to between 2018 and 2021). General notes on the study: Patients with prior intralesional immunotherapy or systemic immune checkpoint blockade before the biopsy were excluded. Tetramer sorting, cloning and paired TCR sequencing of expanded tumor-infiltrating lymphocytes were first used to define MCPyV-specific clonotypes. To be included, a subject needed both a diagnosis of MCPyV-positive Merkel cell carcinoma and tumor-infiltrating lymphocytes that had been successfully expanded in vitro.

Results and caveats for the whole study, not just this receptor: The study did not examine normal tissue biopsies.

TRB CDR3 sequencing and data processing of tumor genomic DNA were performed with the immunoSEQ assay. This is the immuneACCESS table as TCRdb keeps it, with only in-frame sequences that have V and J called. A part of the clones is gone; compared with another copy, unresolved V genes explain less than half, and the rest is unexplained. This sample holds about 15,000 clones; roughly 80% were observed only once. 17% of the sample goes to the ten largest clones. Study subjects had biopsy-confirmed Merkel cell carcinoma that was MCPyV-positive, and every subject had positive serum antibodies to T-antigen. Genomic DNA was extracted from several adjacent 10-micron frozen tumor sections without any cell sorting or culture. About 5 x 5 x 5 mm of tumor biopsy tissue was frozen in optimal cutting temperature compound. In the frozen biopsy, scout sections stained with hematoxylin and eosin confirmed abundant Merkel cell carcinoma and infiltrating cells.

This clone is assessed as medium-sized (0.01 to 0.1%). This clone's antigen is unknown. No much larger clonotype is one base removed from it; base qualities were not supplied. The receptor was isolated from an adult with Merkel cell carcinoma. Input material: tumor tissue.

In nucleotides, the sequence is TGTGCCAGCAGTTACACAGGGGGCTACGAGCAGTACTTC. Protein translation: CASSYTGGYEQYF. In this chain, TRBV6-2 or TRBV6-3 is recombined with TRBJ2-7, with 8 bases matching TRBD1. CDR1 and CDR2 are read off the germline V gene as MNHEY and SVGEGT. The cysteine opens and the phenylalanine closes a CDR3 of 13 amino acids. Of all the DNA, just the CDR3 is kept, 39 bases in frame from base 1. Trimming leaves V shorter by 2 bases and J shorter by 3 bases, with the junction holding 0 bases beyond the gene matches.